The 24 T cell receptor beta chains presented below share a single source sample, sequenced in a study of CD8+CD57+ T cells in acquired aplastic anemia. Patients selected for sequencing had displayed CD8+CD57+ cell expansion by flow cytometry. The TCR beta profiling, which covered VDJ combination and CDR3 sequence, was carried out using genomic DNA as the template. TCRdb processed the reads anew with MiXCR; each CDR3 protein has one entry. The table records over 150,000 distinct CDR3 sequences, roughly 49% of them present only once. The sequenced material came from sorted CD4+, CD8+, or CD8+CD57+ T cells (not recorded which) from PBMCs. The receptors derive from a human donor with aplastic anemia.

This clonotype showed up many times. This chain joins TRBV11-1 and TRBJ2-2; TRBD1 or TRBD2 may be the D gene (5 bases each). This CDR3 spans 17 amino acids. The V end lost 7 bases, the J end lost 0 bases, and 18 bases lay between the germline ends. The germline V gene has CDR1 SGHAT and CDR2 FQDESV (reference sequence). CDR3 residues: CASISPRGLANTGELFF. In nucleotides, the CDR3 is TGTGCCAGCATCTCCCCCCGGGGCCTCGCGAACACCGGGGAGCTGTTTTTT.

V gene TRBV5-1 combines with J gene TRBJ1-4, with D perhaps TRBD1 (6 bases). The CDR3 consists of 15 residues. With 2 bases removed from V and 4 bases from J, the gap between germline ends came to 12 bases. Per germline, CDR1 SGHRS and CDR2 YFSETQ. The CDR3, as DNA: TGCGCCAGCAGCTTTGGGGGGGGCCGTAATGAAAAACTGTTTTTT. Residues: CASSFGGGRNEKLFF.

This clonotype was detected many times. V is TRBV2 and J is TRBJ1-4; D perhaps matches TRBD1 (5 bases). The V gene's germline CDR1 is SNHLY and CDR2 FYNNEI. The V end lost 3 bases, the J end lost 6 bases, and 11 bases lay between the germline ends. The CDR3 is made up of 14 amino acids. The CDR3 DNA is TGTGCCAGCAGTGATGGGAGGGGAGATGAAAAACTGTTTTTT. Translating gives CASSDGRGDEKLFF.

The chain employs TRBV27 and TRBJ1-2; unclear D gene. V was clipped by 4 bases and J by 5 bases, with 20 bases between them. The CDR3 has 16 amino acids. Germline CDR1 and CDR2: MNHEY and SMNVEV (reference sequence). Written as DNA, the CDR3 is TGTGCCAGCAGTTCCAAACCACCGACTGGACGGTATGGCTACACCTTC. This encodes CASSSKPPTGRYGYTF.

The genes are TRBV20-1 and TRBJ2-7; D might be TRBD1 or TRBD2, each matching 6 bases. Germline V CDR1 and CDR2: DFQATT, SNEGSKA (reference sequence). CDR3 size: 13 residues. Trimming removed 5 bases at V and 7 bases at J, with 18 bases between. CDR3 nucleotide sequence: TGCAGTGCTCCCATGTCGGGGGCCGGGGAGCAGTACTTC. Translation gives CSAPMSGAGEQYF.

The chain links TRBV7-8 to TRBJ1-2, with D tentatively TRBD1 (6 bases). The CDR3 is 14 amino acids. Trimming removed 1 base at V and 4 bases at J, with 10 bases between. Germline assignment: CDR1 SGHVS and CDR2 FQNEAQ. The DNA of the CDR3 is TGTGCCAGCAGCTTAGGTGGCAGGGGCTATGGCTACACCTTC. The encoded protein is CASSLGGRGYGYTF.

The chain links TRBV20-1 to TRBJ1-2; D might be TRBD1 (5 bases). Trimming left V 1 base short and J 4 bases short, with 22 bases between. This CDR3 has 17 amino acids. Germline V gene sequence: CDR1 DFQATT, CDR2 SNEGSKA (reference sequence). The CDR3 loop reads CSARGWGTETYRYGYTF. Written as DNA, the CDR3 is TGCAGTGCTAGAGGGTGGGGGACGGAGACCTATCGCTATGGCTACACCTTC.

The chain couples TRBV2 to TRBJ2-1; D is unresolved. Germline V lookup: CDR1 SNHLY, CDR2 FYNNEI. The CDR3 loop spans 14 amino acids. In nucleotides, the CDR3 is TGTGCTAGAGATCGGGCTGGGCCGAACAATGAGCAGTTCTTC. This gives the protein CARDRAGPNNEQFF. The variable domain in full, with the rest retrieved from reference TRBV2 and TRBJ2-1, is EPEVTQTPSHQVTQMGQEVILRCVPISNHLYFYWYRQILGQKVEFLVSFYNNEISEKSEIFDDQFSVERPDGSNFTLKIRSTKLEDSAMYFCARDRAGPNNEQFFGPGTRLTVL.

The chain couples TRBV19 to TRBJ2-1, with 7 bases fitting TRBD1. Trimming took 5 bases from V and 11 from J; bases not matched to a gene: 12. Germline V gene sequence: CDR1 LNHDA, CDR2 SQIVND (reference sequence). This CDR3 region has 14 residues. The CDR3: CASSFRGTEKKQFF. The CDR3 nucleotides are TGTGCCAGTAGTTTCAGGGGGACGGAGAAAAAGCAGTTCTTC.

This clonotype was counted at least ten times. The V gene is TRBV2, the J gene TRBJ1-2, with D perhaps TRBD1 (6 bases). Trimming left V 10 bases short and J 6 bases short, with 18 bases between. The V gene's germline CDR1 is SNHLY and CDR2 FYNNEI. This CDR3 is 13 amino acids long. CDR3 residues: CAMGGRSADGYTF. The CDR3 DNA follows: TGTGCCATGGGGGGCCGGAGTGCCGATGGCTACACCTTC.

This clonotype is a singleton in its sample. The chain has TRBV10-1 and TRBJ2-7; D is unresolved. CDR1 is WNHNN and CDR2 is SYGVQD in the germline V gene (reference sequence). There are 14 residues in the CDR3. Deletions cut 5 bases from V and 5 bases from J, with 16 bases between. For the CDR3, the DNA is TGCGCCAGCAGTCCTGACCCCATACTACACGAGCAGTACTTC. It translates to CASSPDPILHEQYF.

A word on this clonotype: A much larger clone is a single base away; this may be a read error. V and J are TRBV4-2 and TRBJ2-1, with 7 bases matching TRBD2. J gave up 5 bases and V 2 bases, and 6 bases lay outside the gene matches. Germline V gene data show CDR1 as LGHNA and CDR2 as YNFKEQ. The CDR3 spans 15 residues. The DNA of the CDR3 is TGTGCCAGCAGCCAAAGGGTCGGGGGGAACAATGAGCAGTTCTTC. Protein sequence: CASSQRVGGNNEQFF.

Worth noting for this clonotype: Sequence at one end of the junction differs from germline and may be a read error. This rearrangement joins TRBV19 to TRBJ2-7, with D possibly being TRBD1 or TRBD2 (6 bases each). Germline V lookup: CDR1 LNHDA, CDR2 SQIVND (reference sequence). This CDR3 contains 13 residues. CDR3 region: CASMAGGEYEQYF. The CDR3 region has the DNA TGTGCCAGTATGGCCGGGGGCGAATACGAACAGTACTTC. The variable domain in full, with the rest retrieved from reference TRBV19 and TRBJ2-7, is DGGITQSPKYLFRKEGQNVTLSCEQNLNHDAMYWYRQDPGQGLRLIYYSQIVNDFQKGDIAEGYSVSREKKESFPLTVTSAQKNPTAFYLCASMAGGEYEQYFGPGTRLTVT.

The chain links TRBV11-1 to TRBJ2-1, with D possibly being TRBD2 (6 bases). V gave up 5 bases and J gave up 8 bases, with 19 bases separating them. The germline CDR1 and CDR2 sequences are SGHAT and FQDESV (reference sequence). This CDR3 spans 15 amino acids. CDR3 nucleotide sequence: TGTGCCAGCAGCCCCCCCGGATCCGGGGAGGATGAGCAGTTCTTC. This gives the protein CASSPPGSGEDEQFF. Full variable domain (rest looked up from reference TRBV11-1 and TRBJ2-1): EAEVAQSPRYKITEKSQAVAFWCDPISGHATLYWYRQILGQGPELLVQFQDESVVDDSQLPKDRFSAERLKGVDSTLKIQPAELGDSAMYLCASSPPGSGEDEQFFGPGTRLTVL.

This clonotype came up many times. The chain links TRBV5-6 to TRBJ1-2, with unresolved D. The V end was cut by 3 bases, the J end by 0 bases, with 9 bases between. This CDR3 is built from 14 residues. CDR1 is SGHDT, CDR2 YYEEEE, per germline. The CDR3 here is CASSSAGANYGYTF. CDR3 coding DNA: TGTGCCAGCAGCTCCGCGGGAGCTAACTATGGCTACACCTTC. Full variable domain (rest looked up from reference TRBV5-6 and TRBJ1-2): DAGVTQSPTHLIKTRGQQVTLRCSPKSGHDTVSWYQQALGQGPQFIFQYYEEEERQRGNFPDRFSGHQFPNYSSELNVNALLLGDSALYLCASSSAGANYGYTFGSGTRLTVV.

This clonotype was found a few times. This CDR3 reads CATSTWGHVNTGELFF. As DNA, the CDR3 is TGTGCCACCAGCACGTGGGGCCATGTTAACACCGGGGAGCTGTTTTTT. The gene calls are TRBV15 and TRBJ2-2; possibly TRBD1 for D (5 bases). The CDR3 is made up of 16 amino acids. Germline V CDR1 and CDR2: LNHNV, YYDKDF (reference sequence). The germline V and J ends were trimmed by 4 bases and 2 bases, with 14 bases remaining between them.

J is TRBJ2-5 and V is TRBV15; the match to TRBD1 covers 8 bases. Germline CDR1 reads LNHNV; CDR2 reads YYDKDF (reference sequence). This CDR3 is built from 17 residues. The V gene end was trimmed by 1 base and the J gene end by 3 bases; junction bases not matched to a gene: 10. This chain's CDR3 is CATSRVGGTGEEETQYF. The CDR3 DNA follows: TGTGCCACCAGCAGAGTAGGGGGGACAGGAGAAGAAGAGACCCAGTACTTC. Filled out from reference TRBV15 and TRBJ2-5, the complete variable domain reads DAMVIQNPRYQVTQFGKPVTLSCSQTLNHNVMYWYQQKSSQAPKLLFHYYDKDFNNEADTPDNFQSRRPNTSFCFLDIRSPGLGDTAMYLCATSRVGGTGEEETQYFGPGTRLLVL.

This clonotype appeared a single time. This chain joins TRBV6-4 and TRBJ2-1, with 15 bases matching TRBD2. The CDR3 runs 14 residues. V dropped 5 bases and J dropped 8; count of bases not matched to a gene: 1. In germline, CDR1 is MRHNA, CDR2 SNTAGT. The CDR3 reads CASSRTSGGDEQFF. The CDR3 DNA sequence: TGTGCCAGCAGTCGGACTAGCGGGGGGGATGAGCAGTTCTTC.

This clonotype has a count of ten or more. The rearrangement links TRBV7-9 to TRBJ1-1; TRBD1 might be the D (5 bases). Germline-derived CDR1 and CDR2 are SEHNR and FQNEAQ (reference sequence). V dropped 4 bases and J dropped 6 bases, with 18 bases sitting between them. The CDR3 runs to 15 residues. DNA of the CDR3: TGTGCCAGCAGCTCTTCCTGGGGGATGGAATCTGAAGCTTTCTTT. Protein product: CASSSSWGMESEAFF.

Regarding this clonotype: An end of the junction differs from the germline gene, which may be a read error. V is TRBV11-1 and J is TRBJ2-1; D might be TRBD1 or TRBD2, each matching 6 bases. CDR1 and CDR2 from the germline V gene are SGHAT and FQDESV (reference sequence). CDR3 size: 17 residues. CDR3 protein: CASSLDVGGSSYNEQFF. CDR3 DNA: TGTGCTAGCAGCTTAGATGTAGGGGGGAGCTCCTACAATGAGCAGTTCTTC.

This clonotype has a handful of counts. The CDR3 DNA is TGTGCCAGCAGCTTCGGCGGGGCGGGGGAGACCCAGTACTTC. It specifies CASSFGGAGETQYF. The chain couples TRBV11-1 to TRBJ2-5, with D possibly being TRBD2 (6 bases). Germline CDR1 and CDR2: SGHAT and FQDESV (reference sequence). The length of the CDR3 is 14 residues. Trimming cost V 3 bases and J 5 bases, with 13 bases left between them.

V and J are TRBV15 and TRBJ2-3, with D tentatively TRBD2 (6 bases). V lost 4 bases to trimming and J lost 1 base, with 15 bases between them. The germline gives CDR1 LNHNV, CDR2 YYDKDF (reference sequence). There are 16 residues in the CDR3. CDR3 protein: CATSKAGPGGTDTQYF. The CDR3 DNA is TGTGCCACCAGCAAGGCCGGCCCGGGAGGCACAGATACGCAGTATTTT.

This clonotype was seen many times. The chain uses TRBV5-4 and TRBJ1-2; D is uncertain. V dropped 1 base and J dropped 2 bases, with 9 bases sitting between them. CDR3 length: 14 amino acids. The germline V gene has CDR1 SGHNT and CDR2 YYREEE (reference sequence). CDR3 in amino acids: CASSLSGPNYGYTF. In DNA, the CDR3 is TGTGCCAGCAGCTTGTCCGGGCCGAACTATGGCTACACCTTC.

This clonotype occurred many times. The chain carries TRBV9 and TRBJ1-1; possibly TRBD1 for D (6 bases). CDR1 SGDLS and CDR2 YYNGEE come from the germline V gene. This CDR3 has 11 amino acids. The V end was cut by 5 bases, the J end by 11 bases, with 13 bases between. In nucleotides, the CDR3 is TGTGCCAGCAGAAGACAGGAGGCGGCTTTCTTT. This codes for CASRRQEAAFF.